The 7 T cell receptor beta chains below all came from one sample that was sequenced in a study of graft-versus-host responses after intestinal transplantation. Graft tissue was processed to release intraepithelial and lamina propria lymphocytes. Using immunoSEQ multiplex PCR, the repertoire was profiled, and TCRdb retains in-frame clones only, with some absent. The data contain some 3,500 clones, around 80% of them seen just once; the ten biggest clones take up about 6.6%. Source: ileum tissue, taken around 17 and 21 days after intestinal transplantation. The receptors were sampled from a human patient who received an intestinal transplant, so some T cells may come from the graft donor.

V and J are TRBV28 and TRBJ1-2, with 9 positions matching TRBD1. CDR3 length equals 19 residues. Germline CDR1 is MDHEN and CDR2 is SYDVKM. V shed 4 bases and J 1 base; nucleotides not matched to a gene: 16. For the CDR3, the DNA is TGTGCCAGCAGTTCCTCCTTACCGGGACAGGGAGGGGGTAACTATGGCTACACCTTC. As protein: CASSSSLPGQGGGNYGYTF.

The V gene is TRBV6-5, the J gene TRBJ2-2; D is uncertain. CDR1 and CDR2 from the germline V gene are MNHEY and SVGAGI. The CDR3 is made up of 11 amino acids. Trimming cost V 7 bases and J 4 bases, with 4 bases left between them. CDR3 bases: TGTGCCAGCATGAGCACCGGGGAGCTGTTTTTT. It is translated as CASMSTGELFF.

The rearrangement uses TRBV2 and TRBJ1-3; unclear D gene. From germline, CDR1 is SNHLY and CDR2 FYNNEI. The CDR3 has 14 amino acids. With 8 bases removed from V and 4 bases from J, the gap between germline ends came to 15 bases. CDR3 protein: CASSRLILGNTIYF. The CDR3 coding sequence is TGTGCCAGCTCCCGTTTAATCCTGGGAAACACCATATATTTT.

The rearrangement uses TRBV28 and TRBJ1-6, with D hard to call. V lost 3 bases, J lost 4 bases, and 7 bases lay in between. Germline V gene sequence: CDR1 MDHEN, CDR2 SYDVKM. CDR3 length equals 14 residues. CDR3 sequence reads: CASSFTQYNSPLHF. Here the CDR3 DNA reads TGTGCCAGCAGTTTTACGCAGTATAATTCACCCCTCCACTTT. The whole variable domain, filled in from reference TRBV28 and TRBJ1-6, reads DVKVTQSSRYLVKRTGEKVFLECVQDMDHENMFWYRQDPGLGLRLIYFSYDVKMKEKGDIPEGYSVSREKKERFSLILESASTNQTSMYLCASSFTQYNSPLHFGNGTRLTVT.

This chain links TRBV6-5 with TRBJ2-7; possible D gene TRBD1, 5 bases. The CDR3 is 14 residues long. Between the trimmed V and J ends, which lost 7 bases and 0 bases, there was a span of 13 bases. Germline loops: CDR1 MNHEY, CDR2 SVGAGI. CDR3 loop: CASTLSGSSYEQYF. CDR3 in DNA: TGTGCCAGCACCCTATCAGGGTCCTCCTACGAGCAGTACTTC.

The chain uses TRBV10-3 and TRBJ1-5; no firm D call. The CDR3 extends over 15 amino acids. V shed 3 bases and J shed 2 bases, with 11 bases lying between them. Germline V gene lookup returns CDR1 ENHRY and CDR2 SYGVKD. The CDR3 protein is CAISDTLGGNQPQHF. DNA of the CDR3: TGTGCCATCAGTGACACGCTTGGAGGCAATCAGCCCCAGCATTTT.

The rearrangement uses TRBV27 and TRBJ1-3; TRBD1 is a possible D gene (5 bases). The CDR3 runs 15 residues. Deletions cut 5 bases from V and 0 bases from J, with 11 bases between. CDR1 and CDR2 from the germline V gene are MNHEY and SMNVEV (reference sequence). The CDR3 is CASSITGSSGNTIYF. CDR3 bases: TGTGCCAGCAGTATAACAGGTTCCTCTGGAAACACCATATATTTT.